The 8 T cell receptor beta chains below all came from one sample that was sequenced in a study of blood T cell repertoires in COVID-19. Sequenced by immunoSEQ multiplex PCR; TCRdb stores in-frame clones only, minus some. The table shows under 70,000 clones, with more than 60% occurring only once. Specimen: peripheral blood. These TCRs come from a man in his fifties or sixties with acute or convalescent COVID-19.

This chain uses TRBV29-1 with TRBJ2-1; TRBD2 aligns across 11 bases. Germline V CDR1 and CDR2: SQVTM, ANQGSEA. Trimming at V came to 7 bases and at J to 8 bases, leaving 10 bases not matched to a gene. The CDR3 loop spans 14 amino acids. As DNA, the CDR3 is TGCAGCGGGAGTAGCGGGAGGGCCAAAGATGAGCAGTTCTTC. Translated, it gives CSGSSGRAKDEQFF.

CDR3 DNA sequence: TGTGCCAGCGGGGGGGGCCTCGGAGAGACCCAGTACTTC. Amino acid sequence: CASGGGLGETQYF. This chain links TRBV28 with TRBJ2-5; possibly TRBD2 for D (7 bases). Germline values: CDR1 MDHEN, CDR2 SYDVKM. The CDR3 is made up of 13 amino acids. V was shortened by 8 bases and J by 4 bases, with 14 bases between the two germline ends.

The V call is TRBV28, the J call TRBJ2-4; D is perhaps TRBD1 (5 bases). The V gene lost 5 bases and the J gene lost 1 base, with 12 bases spanning the gap. The CDR3 extends over 15 amino acids. CDR1 MDHEN and CDR2 SYDVKM come from the germline V gene. CDR3 loop: CASSGADFAKNIQYF. The CDR3 DNA reads as TGTGCCAGCAGTGGGGCCGACTTCGCCAAAAACATTCAGTACTTC.

The rearrangement joins TRBV25-1 to TRBJ2-3, with 11 bases fitting TRBD1. The V gene end was trimmed by 3 bases and the J gene end by 6 bases; junction bases not matched to a gene: 5. This CDR3 has 15 residues. Germline CDR1 reads MGHDK; CDR2 reads SYGVNS. In DNA form, the CDR3 reads TGTGCCAGCAGTGAGGGGGACAGGGGGATGGATACGCAGTATTTT. Its protein product is CASSEGDRGMDTQYF.

The chain recombines TRBV9 with TRBJ1-3, with D unresolved. CDR1 is SGDLS, CDR2 YYNGEE, per germline. V was clipped by 3 bases and J by 8 bases, with 21 bases between them. The CDR3 length is 16 residues. The CDR3 spells CASSGPAVARAYTIYF. CDR3 nucleotide sequence: TGTGCCAGCAGCGGACCTGCAGTAGCAAGAGCGTACACCATATATTTT.

This CDR3 reads CASSQALRGDDTGELFF. Written as DNA, the CDR3 is TGCGCCAGCAGCCAGGCCCTCCGGGGGGACGACACCGGGGAGCTGTTTTTT. The rearrangement uses TRBV4-3 and TRBJ2-2; the match to TRBD2 covers 7 bases. Germline CDR1 and CDR2: LGHNA and YSLEER. The CDR3 spans 17 residues. J was trimmed by 3 bases and V by 3 bases; bases with no gene match: 10.

V and J are TRBV6-6 and TRBJ1-1, with 7 bases lining up with TRBD1. The CDR3 is 13 residues long. The germline V gene has CDR1 MNHNY and CDR2 SVGAGI (reference sequence). The V and J ends lost 4 bases and 4 bases, in that order; junction bases with no gene match: 3. CDR3 bases: TGTGCCAGCAGTTCAGCAGGGGGCACTGAAGCTTTCTTT. This codes for CASSSAGGTEAFF.

The rearrangement uses TRBV13 and TRBJ1-6; 9 nucleotides agree with TRBD1. CDR3 length: 16 amino acids. Germline loops: CDR1 PRHDT, CDR2 FYEKMQ (reference sequence). The V gene end was trimmed by 2 bases and the J gene end by 13 bases; junction bases not matched to a gene: 12. For the CDR3, the DNA is TGTGCCAGCAGCTTAACCCGGGACAGGGAATGGGGCCCCCTCCACTTT. Its protein is CASSLTRDREWGPLHF.